These 20 T cell receptor beta chains came from one sample sequenced in a study of shared clonotypes between healthy human individuals. Only in-frame clones appear in the TCRdb table, and some are missing; sequencing was by immunoSEQ multiplex PCR. The sample lists under 1,900,000 clones; 97% to 99% were seen once. The source material was naive CD4+ T cells sorted from blood. Documented subset: CD45RA+ positively selected. The origin of the receptors is a man aged 25-45 years in good health.

DNA of the CDR3: TGTGCCAGCAGCTTTTCGACTTTTGGAAATAGCAATCAGCCCCAGCATTTT. As protein: CASSFSTFGNSNQPQHF. The chain recombines TRBV5-4 with TRBJ1-5; D is unclear. Germline CDR1 and CDR2: SGHNT and YYREEE (reference sequence). The CDR3 sequence is 17 residues long. The V gene lost 2 bases and the J gene lost 0 bases, with 15 bases spanning the gap. Supplemented by reference TRBV5-4 and TRBJ1-5, the full variable domain reads ETGVTQSPTHLIKTRGQQVTLRCSSQSGHNTVSWYQQALGQGPQFIFQYYREEENGRGNFPPRFSGLQFPNYSSELNVNALELDDSALYLCASSFSTFGNSNQPQHFGDGTRLSIL.

The chain carries TRBV7-2 and TRBJ2-2; the D is unclear. This CDR3 region has 14 residues. Germline-derived CDR1 and CDR2 are SGHTA and FQGNSA. Trimming removed 6 bases from V and 9 bases from J, with 17 bases in between. The CDR3 reads CASSPGRYPRELFF. Here the CDR3 DNA reads TGTGCCAGCAGTCCCGGACGGTATCCCCGGGAGCTGTTTTTT.

The chain is built from TRBV5-8 and TRBJ1-2; the match to TRBD1 covers 7 bases. The germline gives CDR1 SGHTS, CDR2 YDEGEE. The CDR3 loop spans 15 amino acids. The trim removed 4 bases at V and 0 bases at J, leaving 6 bases unmatched. Here the CDR3 reads CASSPGQFPNYGYTF. CDR3 bases: TGTGCCAGCAGCCCGGGACAGTTCCCTAACTATGGCTACACCTTC. Complete variable domain (other parts from reference TRBV5-8 and TRBJ1-2): EAGVTQSPTHLIKTRGQQATLRCSPISGHTSVYWYQQALGLGLQFLLWYDEGEERNRGNFPPRFSGRQFPNYSSELNVNALELEDSALYLCASSPGQFPNYGYTFGSGTRLTVV.

Here the CDR3 DNA reads TGTGCCAGCTCACCTACAGGGCGCGGCAATCAGCCCCAGCATTTT. It specifies CASSPTGRGNQPQHF. The chain employs TRBV18 and TRBJ1-5, with D perhaps matching TRBD1 (6 bases). The germline gives CDR1 KGHSH, CDR2 LQKENI. The CDR3 covers 15 residues. Trimming pared 3 bases from V and 2 bases from J, leaving 11 bases between.

The chain couples TRBV28 to TRBJ2-5, with D possibly being TRBD1 (6 bases). Trimming cost V 7 bases and J 5 bases, with 17 bases left between them. The CDR3 has 14 residues. CDR1 and CDR2 (germline): MDHEN, SYDVKM. The CDR3 region is CASIRSGVGETQYF. The CDR3 region has the DNA TGTGCCAGCATACGGTCAGGGGTTGGGGAGACCCAGTACTTC.

The chain uses TRBV7-7 and TRBJ2-1; TRBD2 agrees at 7 bases. Looked up from germline, CDR1 is SSHAT and CDR2 is FNYEAQ (reference sequence). The CDR3 totals 15 residues. The trim removed 5 bases at V and 4 bases at J, leaving 8 bases unmatched. This CDR3 reads CASSKGSGAYNEQFF. CDR3 DNA sequence: TGTGCCAGCAGCAAAGGGAGCGGGGCATACAATGAGCAGTTCTTC.

This rearrangement joins TRBV7-9 to TRBJ2-3; D may be TRBD1 (6 bases). V was trimmed by 8 bases and J by 4 bases, leaving 13 bases between them. Looked up from germline, CDR1 is SEHNR and CDR2 is FQNEAQ (reference sequence). This CDR3 comprises 13 residues. The CDR3 sequence is CASGIRGPDTQYF. CDR3 nucleotide sequence: TGTGCCAGCGGTATCAGGGGCCCAGATACGCAGTATTTT.

V gene TRBV5-1 combines with J gene TRBJ1-2; 9 bases map to TRBD1. The germline V gene has CDR1 SGHRS and CDR2 YFSETQ. This CDR3 contains 15 residues. The junction had 12 bases not matched to a gene; V was cut back by 7 bases and J by 5 bases. This CDR3 is CASGPITGGAYGYTF. The CDR3 DNA is TGCGCCAGCGGTCCCATTACAGGGGGCGCATATGGCTACACCTTC.

Turning to this clone: This specimen includes other DNA sequences encoding the same CDR3. This chain uses TRBV15 with TRBJ1-1; tentatively, D is TRBD1 (5 bases). This CDR3 has 14 residues. Per the germline V gene, CDR1 is LNHNV and CDR2 is YYDKDF (reference sequence). V lost 1 base and J 2 bases, leaving 8 bases between the germline ends. CDR3 region: CATSRVGVNTEAFF. DNA for the CDR3: TGTGCCACCAGCAGAGTAGGGGTCAACACTGAAGCTTTCTTT.

The V and J genes are TRBV7-2 and TRBJ2-6, with no clear D. The CDR3 consists of 15 residues. Between the trimmed V and J ends, which lost 5 bases and 2 bases, there was a span of 10 bases. Germline V lookup: CDR1 SGHTA, CDR2 FQGNSA. The CDR3, as DNA: TGTGCCAGCAGCCGACGGGTGGCTGGGGCCAACGTCCTGACTTTC. It is translated as CASSRRVAGANVLTF.

J is TRBJ1-2 and V is TRBV4-3, with 10 bases that match TRBD1. V shed 0 bases, J shed 6 bases, and the junction held 4 bases outside the gene matches. This CDR3 contains 15 residues. The germline V gene encodes CDR1 LGHNA and CDR2 YSLEER. In DNA form, the CDR3 reads TGCGCCAGCAGCCAAGATATTGGACAGGGGGATGGCTACACCTTC. Amino acids: CASSQDIGQGDGYTF.

The V gene is TRBV27, the J gene TRBJ1-1; D may be TRBD1 (5 bases). The V gene's germline CDR1 is MNHEY and CDR2 SMNVEV (reference sequence). This CDR3 comprises 17 residues. Trimming shortened V by 0 bases and J by 4 bases, and 18 bases separated the two germline ends. CDR3 bases: TGTGCCAGCAGTTTATCGCTGTGGCAGGGTGGTTCCACTGAAGCTTTCTTT. Residues: CASSLSLWQGGSTEAFF.

The gene calls are TRBV9 and TRBJ2-1; 9 nucleotides match TRBD2. The junction had 26 bases not matched to a gene; V was cut back by 0 bases and J by 10 bases. CDR3 length equals 21 residues. Germline loops: CDR1 SGDLS, CDR2 YYNGEE. DNA of the CDR3: TGTGCCAGCAGCGTAGCTCCTCAGGGGCTAGCGGGATTCCCAATCCAATGGGAGCAGTTCTTC. It codes for CASSVAPQGLAGFPIQWEQFF.

V and J are TRBV28 and TRBJ1-2; a weak D match, TRBD1 (5 bases). V lost 2 bases to trimming and J lost 5 bases, with 15 bases between them. CDR1 and CDR2 from the germline V gene are MDHEN and SYDVKM. This CDR3 has 15 residues. The CDR3 DNA reads TGTGCCAGCAGTTTAGGGCAGGGCGTAGGATATGGCTACACCTTC. This encodes CASSLGQGVGYGYTF.

The V gene is TRBV7-9, the J gene TRBJ2-5; 9 bases are shared with TRBD2. V lost 2 bases to trimming and J lost 5 bases; unmatched junction nucleotides: 9. Germline V gene sequence: CDR1 SEHNR, CDR2 FQNEAQ (reference sequence). CDR3 length: 16 residues. This chain's CDR3 is CASSLILAGSVETQYF. DNA for the CDR3: TGTGCCAGCAGCTTAATTCTAGCGGGATCGGTGGAGACCCAGTACTTC.

The chain carries TRBV19 and TRBJ2-7; D is uncertain. Per the germline V gene, CDR1 is LNHDA and CDR2 is SQIVND (reference sequence). Trimming shortened V by 3 bases and J by 2 bases, and 14 bases separated the two germline ends. The length of the CDR3 is 15 residues. The CDR3 reads CASSIHGELTYEQYF. The CDR3 nucleotides are TGTGCCAGTAGTATCCACGGCGAGCTGACCTACGAGCAGTACTTC.

V is TRBV29-1 and J is TRBJ1-5, with D unclear. V gave up 8 bases and J gave up 0 bases, with 8 bases separating them. Germline values: CDR1 SQVTM, CDR2 ANQGSEA. This CDR3 has 12 amino acids. The CDR3 loop reads CSLRDSNQPQHF. The CDR3 DNA reads as TGCAGCCTACGGGATAGCAATCAGCCCCAGCATTTT.

The genes are TRBV6-6 and TRBJ1-2, with no clear D. This CDR3 has 14 residues. Trimming removed 8 bases at V and 3 bases at J, with 16 bases between. The germline CDR1 and CDR2 sequences are MNHNY and SVGAGI (reference sequence). The CDR3 DNA follows: TGTGCCAGCCTACCCGGCATTCGGGACTATGGCTACACCTTC. Translation: CASLPGIRDYGYTF.

This chain joins TRBV19 and TRBJ2-7; tentatively, D is TRBD2 (5 bases). Germline V gene data show CDR1 as LNHDA and CDR2 as SQIVND (reference sequence). The CDR3 runs 15 residues. V lost 1 base, J lost 0 bases, and 10 bases lay in between. For the CDR3, the DNA is TGTGCCAGTAGTATAGCCGGCGGGTTCTCCTACGAGCAGTACTTC. Its protein is CASSIAGGFSYEQYF.

The rearrangement uses TRBV9 and TRBJ2-3; the D gene is possibly TRBD2 (5 bases). The CDR3 has 15 residues. Trimming removed 3 bases at V and 3 bases at J, with 14 bases between. Germline loops: CDR1 SGDLS, CDR2 YYNGEE. CDR3 amino acids: CASSERESVTDTQYF. DNA for the CDR3: TGTGCCAGCAGCGAGAGGGAAAGCGTTACAGATACGCAGTATTTT.